Included here is one T cell receptor (beta chain) sequence, with context. What it recognizes is unknown. Each CDR3 protein gets one entry after TCRdb re-called the reads with MiXCR. This sample has roughly 68,000 distinct CDR3 sequences, with 55% to 80% found just once. This record comes from a study of type 1 regulatory T cells. The wider study: An in vitro protocol generated T-allo10, a Tr1-enriched, alloantigen-specific CD4 T cell product.

From germline, CDR1 is SGHDT and CDR2 YYEEEE. V trimming: 6 bases; J trimming: 0 bases; junction bases outside the gene matches: 9. The CDR3 covers 15 residues. Graft donor-derived T-allo10 cells were described as host-alloantigen-specific, anergic, and alloantigen-specifically suppressive. This chain connects TRBV5-6 to TRBJ2-7; TRBD1 agrees at 7 bases. The receptor was isolated from a human donor in good health. The source material was cultured T cells, either the whole culture or a sorted T cell fraction (not recorded which). Subset specified: Tr1-enriched cell product generated in vitro against host alloantigens. CDR3 nucleotides: TGTGCCAGCAACTCCTTGGACAGGACCTCCTACGAGCAGTACTTC. It is translated as CASNSLDRTSYEQYF.